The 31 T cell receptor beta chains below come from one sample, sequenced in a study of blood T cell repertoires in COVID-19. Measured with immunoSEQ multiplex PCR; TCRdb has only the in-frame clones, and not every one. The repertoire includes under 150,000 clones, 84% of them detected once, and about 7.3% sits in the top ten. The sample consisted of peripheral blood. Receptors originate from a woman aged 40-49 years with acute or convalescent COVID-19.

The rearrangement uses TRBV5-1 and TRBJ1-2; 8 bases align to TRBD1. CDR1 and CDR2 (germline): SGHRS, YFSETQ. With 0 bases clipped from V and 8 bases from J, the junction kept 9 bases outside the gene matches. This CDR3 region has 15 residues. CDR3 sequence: CASSLDGQGARGYTF. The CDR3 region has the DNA TGCGCCAGCAGCTTGGATGGGCAGGGGGCGCGGGGCTACACCTTC.

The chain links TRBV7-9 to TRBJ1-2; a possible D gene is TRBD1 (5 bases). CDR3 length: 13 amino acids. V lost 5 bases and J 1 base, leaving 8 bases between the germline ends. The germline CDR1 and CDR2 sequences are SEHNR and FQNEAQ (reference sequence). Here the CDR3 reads CASSPQVNYGYTF. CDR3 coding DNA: TGTGCCAGCAGCCCACAGGTTAACTATGGCTACACCTTC.

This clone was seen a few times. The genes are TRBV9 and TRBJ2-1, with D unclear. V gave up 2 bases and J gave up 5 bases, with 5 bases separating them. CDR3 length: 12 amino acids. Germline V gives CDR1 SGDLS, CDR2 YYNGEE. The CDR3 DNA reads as TGTGCCAGCAGCGTCAGTAACAATGAGCAGTTCTTC. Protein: CASSVSNNEQFF. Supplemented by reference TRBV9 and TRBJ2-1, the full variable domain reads DSGVTQTPKHLITATGQRVTLRCSPRSGDLSVYWYQQSLDQGLQFLIQYYNGEERAKGNILERFSAQQFPDLHSELNLSSLELGDSALYFCASSVSNNEQFFGPGTRLTVL.

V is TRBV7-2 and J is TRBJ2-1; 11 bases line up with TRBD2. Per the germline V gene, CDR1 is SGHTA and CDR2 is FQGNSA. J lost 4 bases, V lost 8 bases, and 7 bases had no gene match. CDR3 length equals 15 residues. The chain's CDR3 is CASSPTSGGYNEQFF. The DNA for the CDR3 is TGTGCCAGCTCCCCCACTAGCGGGGGATACAATGAGCAGTTCTTC.

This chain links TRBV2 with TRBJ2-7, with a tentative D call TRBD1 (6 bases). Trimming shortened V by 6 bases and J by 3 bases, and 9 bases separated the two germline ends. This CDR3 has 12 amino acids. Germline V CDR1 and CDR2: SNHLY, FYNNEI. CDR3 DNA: TGTGCCAGCAGCATACAGGGCTACGAGCAGTACTTC. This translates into CASSIQGYEQYF.

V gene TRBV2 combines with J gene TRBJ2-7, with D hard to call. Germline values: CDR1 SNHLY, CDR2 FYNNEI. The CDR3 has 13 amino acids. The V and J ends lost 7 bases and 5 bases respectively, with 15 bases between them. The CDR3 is CASKRLPKDEQYF. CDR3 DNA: TGTGCCAGCAAAAGACTTCCAAAAGACGAGCAGTACTTC.

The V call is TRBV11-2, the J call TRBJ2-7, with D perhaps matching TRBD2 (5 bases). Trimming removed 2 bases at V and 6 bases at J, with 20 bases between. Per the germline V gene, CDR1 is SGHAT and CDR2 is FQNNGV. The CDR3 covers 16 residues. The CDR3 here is CASSLLRTALTREQYF. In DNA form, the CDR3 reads TGTGCCAGCAGCTTACTGCGGACTGCTTTAACTCGCGAGCAGTACTTC.

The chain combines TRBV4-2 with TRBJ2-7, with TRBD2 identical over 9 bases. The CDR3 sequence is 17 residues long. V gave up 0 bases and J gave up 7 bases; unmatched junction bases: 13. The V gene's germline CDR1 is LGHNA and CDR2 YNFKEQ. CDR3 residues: CASSQEEGLAPLGEQYF. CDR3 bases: TGTGCCAGCAGCCAAGAAGAGGGACTAGCACCTCTCGGAGAGCAGTACTTC.

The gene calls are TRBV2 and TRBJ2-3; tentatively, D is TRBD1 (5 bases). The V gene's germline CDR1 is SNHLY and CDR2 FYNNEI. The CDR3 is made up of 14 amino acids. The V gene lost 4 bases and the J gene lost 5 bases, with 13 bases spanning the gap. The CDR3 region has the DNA TGTGCCAGCAGTGCCGCCACCACAGGAGATACGCAGTATTTT. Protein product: CASSAATTGDTQYF.

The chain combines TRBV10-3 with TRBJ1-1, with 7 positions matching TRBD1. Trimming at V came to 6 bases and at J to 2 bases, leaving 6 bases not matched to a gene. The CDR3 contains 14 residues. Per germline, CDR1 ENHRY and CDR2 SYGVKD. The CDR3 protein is CAIRSQGGNTEAFF. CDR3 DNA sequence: TGTGCCATCAGAAGCCAGGGGGGAAACACTGAAGCTTTCTTT.

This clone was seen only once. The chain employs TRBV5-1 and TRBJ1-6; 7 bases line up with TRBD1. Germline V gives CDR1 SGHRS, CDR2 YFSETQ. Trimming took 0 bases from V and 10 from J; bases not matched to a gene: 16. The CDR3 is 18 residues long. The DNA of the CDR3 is TGCGCCAGCAGCTTGGAACCCCAGAGTACAGGGGCTGGCTCACCCCTCCACTTT. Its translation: CASSLEPQSTGAGSPLHF. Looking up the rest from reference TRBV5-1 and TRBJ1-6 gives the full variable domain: KAGVTQTPRYLIKTRGQQVTLSCSPISGHRSVSWYQQTPGQGLQFLFEYFSETQRNKGNFPGRFSGRQFSNSRSEMNVSTLELGDSALYLCASSLEPQSTGAGSPLHFGNGTRLTVT.

As DNA, the CDR3 is TGTGCCAGCTCACCAAGGACAGGCTACGAGCAGTACTTC. It specifies CASSPRTGYEQYF. The rearrangement joins TRBV18 to TRBJ2-7; 7 bases line up with TRBD1. The CDR3 is made up of 13 amino acids. The V gene end was trimmed by 2 bases and the J gene end by 3 bases; junction bases not matched to a gene: 1. Germline CDR1 and CDR2: KGHSH and LQKENI.

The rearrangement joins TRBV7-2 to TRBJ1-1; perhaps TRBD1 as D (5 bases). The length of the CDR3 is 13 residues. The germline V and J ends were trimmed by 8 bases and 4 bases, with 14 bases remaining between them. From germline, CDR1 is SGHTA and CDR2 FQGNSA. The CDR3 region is CASAQSRATEAFF. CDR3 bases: TGTGCCAGCGCCCAAAGCAGGGCCACTGAAGCTTTCTTT.

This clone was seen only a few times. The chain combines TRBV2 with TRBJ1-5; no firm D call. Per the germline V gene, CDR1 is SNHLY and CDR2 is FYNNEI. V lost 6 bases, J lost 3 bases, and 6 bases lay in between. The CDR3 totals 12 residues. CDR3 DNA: TGTGCCAGCAGAGCTTACAATCAGCCCCAGCATTTT. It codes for CASRAYNQPQHF.

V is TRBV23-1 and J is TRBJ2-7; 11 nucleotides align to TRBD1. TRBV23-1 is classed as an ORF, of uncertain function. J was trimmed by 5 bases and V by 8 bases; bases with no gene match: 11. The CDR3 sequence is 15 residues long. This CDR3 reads CASAGGQGVHDEQYF. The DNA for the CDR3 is TGCGCCAGCGCCGGGGGACAGGGGGTTCACGACGAGCAGTACTTC.

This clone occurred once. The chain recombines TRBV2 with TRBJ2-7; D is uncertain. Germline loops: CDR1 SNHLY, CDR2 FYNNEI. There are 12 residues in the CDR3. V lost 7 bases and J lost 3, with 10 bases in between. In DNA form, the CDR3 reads TGTGCCAGCATTGGGTCGGGCTACGAGCAGTACTTC. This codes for CASIGSGYEQYF. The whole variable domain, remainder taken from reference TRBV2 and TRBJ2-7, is EPEVTQTPSHQVTQMGQEVILRCVPISNHLYFYWYRQILGQKVEFLVSFYNNEISEKSEIFDDQFSVERPDGSNFTLKIRSTKLEDSAMYFCASIGSGYEQYFGPGTRLTVT.

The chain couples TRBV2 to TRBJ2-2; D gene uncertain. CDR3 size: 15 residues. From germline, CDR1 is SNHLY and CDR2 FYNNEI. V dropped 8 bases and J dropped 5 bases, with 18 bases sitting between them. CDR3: CASCPSPLNTGELFF. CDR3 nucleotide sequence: TGTGCCAGCTGCCCGAGTCCTTTGAATACCGGGGAGCTGTTTTTT.

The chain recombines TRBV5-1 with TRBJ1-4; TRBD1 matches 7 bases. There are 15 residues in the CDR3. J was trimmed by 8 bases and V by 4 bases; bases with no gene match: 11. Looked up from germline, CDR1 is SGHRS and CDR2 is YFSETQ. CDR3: CASSRGSQGEEKLFF. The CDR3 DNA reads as TGCGCCAGCAGCCGGGGGAGTCAGGGGGAAGAAAAACTGTTTTTT.

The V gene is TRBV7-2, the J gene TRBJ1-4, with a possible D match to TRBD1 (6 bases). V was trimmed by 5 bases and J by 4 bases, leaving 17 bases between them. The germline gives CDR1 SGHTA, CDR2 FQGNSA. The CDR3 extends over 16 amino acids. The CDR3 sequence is CASSLGAGTHNEKLFF. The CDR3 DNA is TGTGCCAGCAGCCTCGGAGCCGGGACACATAATGAAAAACTGTTTTTT. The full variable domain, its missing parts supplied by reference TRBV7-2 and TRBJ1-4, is GAGVSQSPSNKVTEKGKDVELRCDPISGHTALYWYRQSLGQGLEFLIYFQGNSAPDKSGLPSDRFSAERTGGSVSTLTIQRTQQEDSAVYLCASSLGAGTHNEKLFFGSGTQLSVL.

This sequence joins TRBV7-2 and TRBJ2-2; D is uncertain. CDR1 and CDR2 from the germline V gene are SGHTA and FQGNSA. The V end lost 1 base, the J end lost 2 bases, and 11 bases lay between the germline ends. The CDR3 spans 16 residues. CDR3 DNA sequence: TGTGCCAGCAGCTTAGGGTCCAGATTAAACACCGGGGAGCTGTTTTTT. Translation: CASSLGSRLNTGELFF. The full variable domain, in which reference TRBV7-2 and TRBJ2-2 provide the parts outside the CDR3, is GAGVSQSPSNKVTEKGKDVELRCDPISGHTALYWYRQSLGQGLEFLIYFQGNSAPDKSGLPSDRFSAERTGGSVSTLTIQRTQQEDSAVYLCASSLGSRLNTGELFFGEGSRLTVL.

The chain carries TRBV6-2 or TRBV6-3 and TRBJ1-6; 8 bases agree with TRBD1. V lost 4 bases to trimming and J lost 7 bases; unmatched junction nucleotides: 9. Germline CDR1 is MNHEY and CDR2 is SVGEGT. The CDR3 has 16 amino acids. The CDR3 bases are TGTGCCAGCAGTTCCAGGGCGACAGGGGAAAATTCACCCCTCCACTTT. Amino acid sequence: CASSSRATGENSPLHF.

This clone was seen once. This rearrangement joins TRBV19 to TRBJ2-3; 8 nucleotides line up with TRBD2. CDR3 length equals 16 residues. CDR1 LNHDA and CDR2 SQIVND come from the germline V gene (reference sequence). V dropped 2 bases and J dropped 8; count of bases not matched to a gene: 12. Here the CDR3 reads CASSIRGTRPVGTQYF. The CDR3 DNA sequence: TGTGCCAGTAGTATAAGGGGGACTAGGCCGGTCGGTACGCAGTATTTT.

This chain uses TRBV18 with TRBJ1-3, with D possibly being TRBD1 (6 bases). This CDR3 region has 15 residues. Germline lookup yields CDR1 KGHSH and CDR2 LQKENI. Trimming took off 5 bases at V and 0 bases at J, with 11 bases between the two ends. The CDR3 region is CASSDRLASGNTIYF. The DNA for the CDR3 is TGTGCCAGCTCAGACAGGCTCGCCTCTGGAAACACCATATATTTT.

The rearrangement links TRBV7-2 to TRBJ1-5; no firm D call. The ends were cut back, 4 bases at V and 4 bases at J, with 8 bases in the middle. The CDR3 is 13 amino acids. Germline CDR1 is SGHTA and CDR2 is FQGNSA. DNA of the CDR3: TGTGCCAGCAGCTATAACAGAAATCAGCCCCAGCATTTT. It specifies CASSYNRNQPQHF. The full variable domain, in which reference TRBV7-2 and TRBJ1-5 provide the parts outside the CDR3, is GAGVSQSPSNKVTEKGKDVELRCDPISGHTALYWYRQSLGQGLEFLIYFQGNSAPDKSGLPSDRFSAERTGGSVSTLTIQRTQQEDSAVYLCASSYNRNQPQHFGDGTRLSIL.

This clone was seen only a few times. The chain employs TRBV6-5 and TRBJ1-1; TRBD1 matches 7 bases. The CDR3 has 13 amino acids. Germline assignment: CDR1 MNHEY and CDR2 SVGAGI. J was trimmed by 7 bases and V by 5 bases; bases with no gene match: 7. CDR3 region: CASSPRGQNEAFF. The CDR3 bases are TGTGCCAGCAGTCCCCGGGGACAGAATGAAGCTTTCTTT.

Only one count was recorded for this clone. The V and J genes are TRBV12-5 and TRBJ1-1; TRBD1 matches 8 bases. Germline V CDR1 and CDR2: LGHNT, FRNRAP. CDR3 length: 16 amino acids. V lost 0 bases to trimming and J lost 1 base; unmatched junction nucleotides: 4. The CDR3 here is CASGLVTGQGNTEAFF. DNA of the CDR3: TGTGCTAGTGGTTTGGTTACTGGACAGGGGAACACTGAAGCTTTCTTT.

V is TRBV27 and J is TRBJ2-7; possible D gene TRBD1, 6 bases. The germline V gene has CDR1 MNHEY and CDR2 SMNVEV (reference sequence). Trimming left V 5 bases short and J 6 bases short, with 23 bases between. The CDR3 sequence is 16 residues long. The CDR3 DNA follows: TGTGCCAGCAGTACGACACTACAGGGTTATACAGTCGAGCAGTACTTC. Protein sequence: CASSTTLQGYTVEQYF.

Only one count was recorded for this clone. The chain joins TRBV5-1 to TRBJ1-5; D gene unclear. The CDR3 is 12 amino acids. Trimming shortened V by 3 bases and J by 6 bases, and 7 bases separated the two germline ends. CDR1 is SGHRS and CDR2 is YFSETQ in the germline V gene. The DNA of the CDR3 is TGCGCCAGCAGCTGGAGGGTTCAGCCCCAGCATTTT. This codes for CASSWRVQPQHF.

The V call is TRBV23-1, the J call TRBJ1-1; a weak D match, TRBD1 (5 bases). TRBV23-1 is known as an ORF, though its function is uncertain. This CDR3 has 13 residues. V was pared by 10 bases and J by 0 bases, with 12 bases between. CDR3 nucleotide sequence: TGCGCCATTCCGGGGGGGGTGAACACTGAAGCTTTCTTT. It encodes CAIPGGVNTEAFF.

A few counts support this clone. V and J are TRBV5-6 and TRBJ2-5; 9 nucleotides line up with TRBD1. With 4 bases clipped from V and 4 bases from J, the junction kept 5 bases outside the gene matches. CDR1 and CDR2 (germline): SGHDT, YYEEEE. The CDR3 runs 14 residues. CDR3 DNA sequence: TGTGCCAGCAGCCTACAGGGGGCTTTAGAGACCCAGTACTTC. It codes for CASSLQGALETQYF.

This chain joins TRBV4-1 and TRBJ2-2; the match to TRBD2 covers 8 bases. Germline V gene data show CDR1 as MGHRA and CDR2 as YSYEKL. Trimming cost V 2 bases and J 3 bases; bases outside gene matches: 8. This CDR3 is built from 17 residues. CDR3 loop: CASSQRDGGGHTGELFF. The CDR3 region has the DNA TGCGCCAGCAGCCAAAGGGACGGGGGGGGCCACACCGGGGAGCTGTTTTTT.